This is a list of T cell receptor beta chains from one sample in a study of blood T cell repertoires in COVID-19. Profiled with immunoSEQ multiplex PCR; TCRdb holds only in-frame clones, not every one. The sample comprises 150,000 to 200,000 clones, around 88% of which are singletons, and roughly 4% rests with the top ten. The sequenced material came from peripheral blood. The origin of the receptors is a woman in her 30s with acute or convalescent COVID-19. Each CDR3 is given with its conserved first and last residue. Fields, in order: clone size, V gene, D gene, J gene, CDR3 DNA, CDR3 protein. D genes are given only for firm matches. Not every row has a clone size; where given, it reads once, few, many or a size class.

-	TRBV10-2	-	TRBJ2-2	TGCGCCAGCAGTCCTGGGCTCACCCTCAGGGTCGGGGAGCTGTTTTTT	CASSPGLTLRVGELFF
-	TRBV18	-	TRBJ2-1	TGTGCCAGCTTTGAGTCGAATGAGCAGTTCTTC	CASFESNEQFF
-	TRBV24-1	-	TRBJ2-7	TGTGCCACCAGTGACCGGTACGAGCAGTACTTC	CATSDRYEQYF
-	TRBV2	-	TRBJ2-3	TGTGCCAGCAGTCCATCGGGAAGGCTCACAGATACGCAGTATTTT	CASSPSGRLTDTQYF
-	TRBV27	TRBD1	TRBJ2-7	TGTGCCAGCAGTTTAGTACCGGGACAGGAGTTCGAGCAGTACTTC	CASSLVPGQEFEQYF
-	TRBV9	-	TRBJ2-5	TGTGCCCTCCTGAATGGGCCGTATACCCAAGAGACCCAGTACTTC	CALLNGPYTQETQYF
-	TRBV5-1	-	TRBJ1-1	TGCGCCAGCAGCTTGGCAGTCGACACTGAAGCTTTCTTT	CASSLAVDTEAFF
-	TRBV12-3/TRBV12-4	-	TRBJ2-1	TGTGCCAGCAGCCCACGGGTAGAGCAGTTCTTC	CASSPRVEQFF
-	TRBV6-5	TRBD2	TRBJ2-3	TGTGCCAGCAGTTACCGCGGGAGCTGGGTGCAGTATTTT	CASSYRGSWVQYF
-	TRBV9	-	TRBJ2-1	TGTGCCAGCAGCATTAGTCATGAGCAGTTCTTC	CASSISHEQFF
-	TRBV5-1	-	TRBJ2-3	TGCGCCAGCAGCTTCATAGATACGCAGTATTTT	CASSFIDTQYF
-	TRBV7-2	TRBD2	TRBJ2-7	TGTGCCAGCAGCTTAGCGGGCCTAGCGGGAGTCGAGTACTTC	CASSLAGLAGVEYF
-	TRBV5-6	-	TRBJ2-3	TGTGCCAGCAGCTCTTCCCCGGGTACGCAGTATTTT	CASSSSPGTQYF
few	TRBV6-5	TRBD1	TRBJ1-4	TGTGCCAGCAGGCCGGGACAGTTTAATGAAAAACTGTTTTTT	CASRPGQFNEKLFF
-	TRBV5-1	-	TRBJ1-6	TGCGCCAGCAGGACCCGGGTTGATAATTCACCCCTCCACTTT	CASRTRVDNSPLHF
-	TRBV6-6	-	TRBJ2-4	TGTGCCAGCAGTCCCGGTGGACTAGCCAAAAACATTCAGTACTTC	CASSPGGLAKNIQYF
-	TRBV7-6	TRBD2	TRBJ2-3	TGTGCCAGCAGCTTTGGAGCGGGAGTAGAAGATACGCAGTATTTT	CASSFGAGVEDTQYF
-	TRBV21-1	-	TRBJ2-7	TGTGCCAGCAGCAGACTAGCGGCACTCTACGAGCAGTACTTC	CASSRLAALYEQYF
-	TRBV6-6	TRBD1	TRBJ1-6	TGTGCCAGCAGTTACCACGACAGGGGGAATTCACCCCTCCACTTT	CASSYHDRGNSPLHF
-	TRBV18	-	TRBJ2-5	TGTGCCAGCTCCCCGGACAGCTATCAAGAGACCCAGTACTTC	CASSPDSYQETQYF
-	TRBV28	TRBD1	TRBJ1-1	TGTGCCAGCAGTTTTCAGGGGGACGGAGTCAACGAAGCTTTCTTT	CASSFQGDGVNEAFF
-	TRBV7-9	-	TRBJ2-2	TGTGCCAGCAGCCCCGACTGGCCCACCGGGGAGCTGTTTTTT	CASSPDWPTGELFF
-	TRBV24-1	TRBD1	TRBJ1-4	TGTGCCACCAGTGACACGGGACAGGATGAAAAACTGTTTTTT	CATSDTGQDEKLFF
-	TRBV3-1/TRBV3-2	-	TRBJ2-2	TGTGCCAGCAGCCAACAGGAGACTAGGGCCGGGGAGCTGTTTTTT	CASSQQETRAGELFF
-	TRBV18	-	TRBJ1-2	TGTGCCAGCTCACCATTCGACACCTATGGCTACACCTTC	CASSPFDTYGYTF
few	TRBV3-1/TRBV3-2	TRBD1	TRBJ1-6	TGTGCCAGCACCGTGGGACAGGGTTCACCCCTCCACTTT	CASTVGQGSPLHF
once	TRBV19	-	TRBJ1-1	TGTGCCAGTAGTGCCAACAGGCAGATGAACACTGAAGCTTTCTTT	CASSANRQMNTEAFF
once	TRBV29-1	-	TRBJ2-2	TGCAGCGTTGCACACCCCCCAGGCACCGGGGAGCTGTTTTTT	CSVAHPPGTGELFF
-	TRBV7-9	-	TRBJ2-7	TGTGCCAGCAGCTTGAACTCGAACTTCTACGAGCAGTACTTC	CASSLNSNFYEQYF
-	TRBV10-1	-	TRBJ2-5	TGCGCCAGCAGTGTCCGGGGGCAAGAGACCCAGTACTTC	CASSVRGQETQYF
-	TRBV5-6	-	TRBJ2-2	TGTGCCAGCAGCTTCGGCAGGGGCCACACCGGGGAGCTGTTTTTT	CASSFGRGHTGELFF
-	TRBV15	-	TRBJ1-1	TGTGCCACCAGCAGATCAAGAGTGCGGACTGAAGCTTTCTTT	CATSRSRVRTEAFF
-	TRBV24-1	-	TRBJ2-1	TGTGCCACCCGGGACTCTCTCAATGAGCAGTTCTTC	CATRDSLNEQFF
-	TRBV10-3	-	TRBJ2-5	TGTGCCATCAGTGAGTCCTACGCAACCGCAGAGACCCAGTACTTC	CAISESYATAETQYF
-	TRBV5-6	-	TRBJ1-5	TGTGCCAGCAGCTTTTGGACAGCTTCTAATCAGCCCCAGCATTTT	CASSFWTASNQPQHF
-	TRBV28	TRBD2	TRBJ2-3	TGTGCCAGCAGTACCCGGACTAGCGGGAGCCCAGATACGCAGTATTTT	CASSTRTSGSPDTQYF
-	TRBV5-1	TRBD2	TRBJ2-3	TGCGCCAGCAGCATAGGACTAGCGGGGGTGGATACGCAGTATTTT	CASSIGLAGVDTQYF
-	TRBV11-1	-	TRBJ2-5	TGTGCCAGCAGCTCACAGATCAGAGAGACCCAGTACTTC	CASSSQIRETQYF
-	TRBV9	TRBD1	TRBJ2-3	TGTGCCAGCAGCCGGGACAGGGAAGATACGCAGTATTTT	CASSRDREDTQYF
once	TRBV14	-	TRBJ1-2	TGTGCCAGCAGCCAAGGGACTCACTATGGCTACACCTTC	CASSQGTHYGYTF
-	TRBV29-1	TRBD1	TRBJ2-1	TGCAGCGTGCAAACAGGGGGCTTAAGTGAGTTCTTC	CSVQTGGLSEFF
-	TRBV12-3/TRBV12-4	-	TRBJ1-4	TGTGCCAGCAGACTCGCTGCAAAACTGTTTTTT	CASRLAAKLFF
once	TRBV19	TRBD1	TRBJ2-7	TGTGCCAGTAGTATAGGGGGACAGGACGAGCAGTACTTC	CASSIGGQDEQYF
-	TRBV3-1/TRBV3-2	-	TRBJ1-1	TGTGCCAGCAGGGGGCGGACTGAAGCTTTCTTT	CASRGRTEAFF
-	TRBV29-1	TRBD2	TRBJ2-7	TGCAGCGTTGATGGCGGCGGGGGAACTTACGAGCAGTACTTC	CSVDGGGGTYEQYF
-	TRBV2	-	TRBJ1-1	TGTGCCAGCAGTAGAAGAACAGTAATGAACACTGAAGCTTTCTTT	CASSRRTVMNTEAFF
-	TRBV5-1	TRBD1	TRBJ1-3	TGCGCCAGCAGCTTGGGACAGGGGGCTTCGGACACCATATATTTT	CASSLGQGASDTIYF
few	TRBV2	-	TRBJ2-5	TGTGCCAGCAGTGTAAAGACCCAGTACTTC	CASSVKTQYF
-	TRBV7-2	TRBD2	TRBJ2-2	TGTGCCAGCATAACGAATAGCGGGAGAATAGGCACCGGGGAGCTGTTTTTT	CASITNSGRIGTGELFF
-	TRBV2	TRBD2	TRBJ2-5	TGTGCCAGTGAGCGGGAGGGATTAGAGACCCAGTACTTC	CASEREGLETQYF
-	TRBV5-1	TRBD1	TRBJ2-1	TGCGCCAGCAGCTTGGGGGGGACAGCCCTTTGGGATGAGCAGTTCTTC	CASSLGGTALWDEQFF
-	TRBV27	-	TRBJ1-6	TGTGCCAGCAGTTTATCGGGTCCAGGGTCCTGGATAAATTCACCCCTCCACTTT	CASSLSGPGSWINSPLHF
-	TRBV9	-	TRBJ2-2	TGTGCCAGCAGCGTAGTGCTAGACACCGGGGAGCTGTTTTTT	CASSVVLDTGELFF